This TCR beta chain appears in the sequencing data of a study of T cell repertoires in cytomegalovirus infection. On the study more broadly: Alongside well-studied HLA-B-restricted CMV epitopes, recently identified HLA-C-restricted CMV epitopes were also used. Public TCR beta signature analysis indicated the presence of both CMV infection and matching HLA type.

The CDR3 has 16 amino acids. Germline V lookup: CDR1 LNHNV, CDR2 YYDKDF (reference sequence). V lost 1 base and J lost 4, with 14 bases in between. For this clonotype: What it binds is not known.

Study-level findings and limits: Cumulative frequency (of public TCR beta family members) identified carriers of CMV plus the relevant HLA. The ex vivo response was dominated by HLA-C-restricted CMV-specific TCR beta clonotypes.

A single record per CDR3 protein comes from TCRdb applying MiXCR to the reads. The table lists about 700,000 distinct CDR3 sequences, around 32% of them singletons. This clonotype was obtained from a human donor in good health (CMV status not recorded). Some clones in this sample may be carry-over from other donors' samples. The source material was cultured PBMCs, sampled from culture after CMV antigen stimulation. This sequence joins TRBV15 and TRBJ2-1; no reliable D call. The CDR3 loop reads CATSRGFQWEYNEQFF. As DNA, the CDR3 is TGTGCCACCAGCAGAGGGTTCCAGTGGGAATACAATGAGCAGTTCTTC.